The sample holds a few counts of the clone carrying this T cell receptor beta chain. The antigen is not known. The data derive from a study of T-cell memory formation after mild COVID-19. This CDR3 spans 13 amino acids. J gave up 6 bases and V 6 bases, and 4 bases lay outside the gene matches. TCRdb reprocessed the 5' RACE reads via MiXCR and lists one record per CDR3 protein. The sample gives 340,000 or so distinct CDR3 sequences, 13% of which show up once; 20% to 25% is in the top ten. Overall study findings and caveats: Most CD4+ clones that shrank were in CM and EM, while CD8+ ones turned up in EMRA.

The specimen sequenced was PBMCs or a T cell subset sorted from them (not recorded which). The V gene is TRBV12-3 or TRBV12-4, the J gene TRBJ2-2, with TRBD2 matching 7 bases. This receptor was taken from a man between 18 and 29 years old who had mild COVID-19 (a few samples of this study predate the infection). Cell type and time point are not known. The CDR3 protein is CASSELASGELFF. CDR3 DNA: TGTGCCAGCAGCGAACTAGCGTCCGGGGAGCTGTTTTTT.